The 15 T cell receptor beta chains below all came from one sample that was sequenced in a study of T cell responses to AZD1222 COVID-19 vaccine. The data were produced by immunoSEQ multiplex PCR, yet TCRdb's version contains in-frame clones alone and is incomplete. The sample records about 130,000 clones, 88% being singletons. Here the sequenced sample was peripheral blood, taken on day 0 of AZD1222 vaccination. The receptors were sampled from an adult in good health.

This sequence joins TRBV30 and TRBJ1-1; D might be TRBD1 (6 bases). The germline V gene has CDR1 GTSNPN and CDR2 SVGIG (reference sequence). Between the trimmed V and J ends, which lost 3 bases and 5 bases, there was a span of 13 bases. The CDR3 runs 13 residues. This CDR3 is CAWRRGLWTEAFF. The CDR3 DNA is TGTGCCTGGAGGCGGGGGCTGTGGACTGAAGCTTTCTTT.

The J gene is TRBJ1-5, the V gene TRBV3-1 (or the pseudogene TRBV3-2); 7 bases line up with TRBD1. Germline CDR1 LGHDT, CDR2 YNNKEL (reference sequence). J gave up 7 bases and V 6 bases, and 9 bases lay outside the gene matches. The CDR3 sequence is 14 residues long. CDR3 sequence (DNA): TGTGCCAGCAGGGATACAGGGGTAGGGCAGCCCCAGCATTTT. This sequence encodes CASRDTGVGQPQHF.

This chain joins TRBV19 and TRBJ1-2; D uncertain. CDR3 length: 13 amino acids. V lost 7 bases, J lost 4 bases, and 13 bases lay in between. CDR1 and CDR2 from the germline V gene are LNHDA and SQIVND (reference sequence). The CDR3 spells CASNSYSGYGYTF. The DNA of the CDR3 is TGTGCCAGTAACTCTTACAGTGGCTATGGCTACACCTTC. The full variable domain, rest sourced from reference TRBV19 and TRBJ1-2, is DGGITQSPKYLFRKEGQNVTLSCEQNLNHDAMYWYRQDPGQGLRLIYYSQIVNDFQKGDIAEGYSVSREKKESFPLTVTSAQKNPTAFYLCASNSYSGYGYTFGSGTRLTVV.

The chain is built from TRBV5-1 and TRBJ2-5; TRBD1 or TRBD2 may be the D gene (5 bases each). The CDR3 covers 14 residues. Trimming left V 0 bases short and J 4 bases short, with 10 bases between. Germline loops: CDR1 SGHRS, CDR2 YFSETQ. CDR3 DNA: TGCGCCAGCAGCTTGGGCTCCGGGACAGAGACCCAGTACTTC. Amino acids: CASSLGSGTETQYF.

V and J are TRBV5-5 and TRBJ1-4; D is uncertain. Germline CDR1 and CDR2: SGHKS and YYEKEE (reference sequence). CDR3 size: 15 residues. The V and J ends lost 4 bases and 6 bases respectively, with 16 bases between them. The CDR3 DNA reads as TGTGCCAGCAGCGGCCCAAGGCCGGGGTATGAAAAACTGTTTTTT. Translation gives CASSGPRPGYEKLFF.

The rearrangement uses TRBV6-5 and TRBJ1-3, with unresolved D. The CDR3 loop spans 15 amino acids. Trimming removed 4 bases from V and 0 bases from J, with 10 bases in between. Germline lookup yields CDR1 MNHEY and CDR2 SVGAGI. In nucleotides, the CDR3 is TGTGCCAGCAGTTCTGAGGCGTTCTCTGGAAACACCATATATTTT. Amino acid sequence: CASSSEAFSGNTIYF.

The table lists this clone with a count of one. The gene calls are TRBV11-2 and TRBJ2-7; D not certain. The germline V gene encodes CDR1 SGHAT and CDR2 FQNNGV. V lost 1 base and J 3 bases, leaving 10 bases between the germline ends. This CDR3 spans 14 amino acids. The CDR3 reads CASSLGWQNYEQYF. CDR3 in DNA: TGTGCCAGCAGCTTAGGGTGGCAGAACTACGAGCAGTACTTC.

V and J are TRBV5-1 and TRBJ2-3; no reliable D call. The CDR3 contains 14 residues. Germline CDR1 is SGHRS and CDR2 is YFSETQ. The V and J ends lost 4 bases and 4 bases respectively, with 13 bases between them. CDR3 in amino acids: CASSVSPYADTQYF. The CDR3 DNA is TGCGCCAGCAGCGTTAGCCCTTACGCAGATACGCAGTATTTT.

This chain connects TRBV7-2 to TRBJ1-6; 8 nucleotides line up with TRBD1. V dropped 5 bases and J dropped 7; count of bases not matched to a gene: 16. Germline CDR1 is SGHTA and CDR2 is FQGNSA. The CDR3 contains 18 residues. The CDR3, as DNA: TGTGCCAGCAGCCTCGTTCGGACTCACGGGACAGGAAATTCACCCCTCCACTTT. Protein product: CASSLVRTHGTGNSPLHF.

J is TRBJ2-3 and V is TRBV2; D not resolved. The CDR3 covers 14 residues. The V gene lost 2 bases and the J gene lost 10 bases, with 16 bases spanning the gap. CDR1 and CDR2 from the germline V gene are SNHLY and FYNNEI. The CDR3 protein is CASSERLVSTPQYF. For the CDR3, the DNA is TGTGCCAGCAGTGAAAGGCTAGTCTCGACTCCGCAGTATTTT.

The CDR3 region has the DNA TGTGCCAGCAGTCTACACAACCGACAGGGGAGGCAGCCCCAGCATTTT. As protein: CASSLHNRQGRQPQHF. The chain links TRBV27 to TRBJ1-5; TRBD1 aligns across 8 bases. The trim removed 5 bases at V and 7 bases at J, leaving 13 bases unmatched. CDR3 length: 16 amino acids. The V gene's germline CDR1 is MNHEY and CDR2 SMNVEV (reference sequence).

The chain couples TRBV7-2 to TRBJ1-2, with a tentative D call TRBD1 (5 bases). The CDR3 loop spans 15 amino acids. Germline loops: CDR1 SGHTA, CDR2 FQGNSA. V lost 0 bases, J lost 2 bases, and 10 bases lay in between. CDR3 in amino acids: CASSLAGPGNYGYTF. DNA for the CDR3: TGTGCCAGCAGCTTAGCGGGTCCAGGGAACTATGGCTACACCTTC.

This chain uses TRBV18 with TRBJ2-3, with D possibly matching TRBD2 (6 bases). Germline V lookup: CDR1 KGHSH, CDR2 LQKENI. Trimming shortened V by 2 bases and J by 3 bases, and 18 bases separated the two germline ends. The CDR3 is 17 amino acids. CDR3 residues: CASSPSGLRTGTDTQYF. The CDR3 DNA follows: TGTGCCAGCTCACCATCGGGACTTAGGACCGGGACAGATACGCAGTATTTT. The full variable domain, in which reference TRBV18 and TRBJ2-3 provide the parts outside the CDR3, is NAGVMQNPRHLVRRRGQEARLRCSPMKGHSHVYWYRQLPEEGLKFMVYLQKENIIDESGMPKERFSAEFPKEGPSILRIQQVVRGDSAAYFCASSPSGLRTGTDTQYFGPGTRLTVL.

The chain carries TRBV18 and TRBJ1-1, with 7 bases fitting TRBD1. Trimming at V came to 4 bases and at J to 6 bases, leaving 8 bases not matched to a gene. Looked up from germline, CDR1 is KGHSH and CDR2 is LQKENI. The CDR3 runs to 14 residues. CDR3 loop: CASSLAQGQSEAFF. CDR3 nucleotide sequence: TGTGCCAGCTCACTTGCACAGGGGCAGTCTGAAGCTTTCTTT.

This rearrangement joins TRBV10-2 to TRBJ2-1; D may be TRBD2 (6 bases). Between the trimmed V and J ends, which lost 6 bases and 4 bases, there was a span of 13 bases. Germline CDR1 WSHSY, CDR2 SAAADI. This CDR3 is 14 amino acids long. CDR3 sequence (DNA): TGCGCCAGCAGGGGGAGCGGGCTTTACAATGAGCAGTTCTTC. This translates into CASRGSGLYNEQFF.